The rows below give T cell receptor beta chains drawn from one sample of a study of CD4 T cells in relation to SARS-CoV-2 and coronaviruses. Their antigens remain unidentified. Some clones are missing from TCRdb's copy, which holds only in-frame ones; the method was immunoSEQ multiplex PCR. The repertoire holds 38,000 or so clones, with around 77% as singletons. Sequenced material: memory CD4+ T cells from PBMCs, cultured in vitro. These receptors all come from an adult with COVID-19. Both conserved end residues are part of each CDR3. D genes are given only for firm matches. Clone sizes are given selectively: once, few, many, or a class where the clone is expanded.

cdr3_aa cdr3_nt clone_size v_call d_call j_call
CASNPSGGRNNEQFF TGTGCCAGCAATCCTAGCGGGGGGAGAAACAATGAGCAGTTCTTC NA TRBV28 TRBD2 TRBJ2-1
CASSQGGHATNEKLFF TGTGCCAGCAGCCAGGGTGGACATGCAACTAATGAAAAACTGTTTTTT few TRBV4-2 NA TRBJ1-4
CASSLGGTGNNQPQHF TGTGCCAGCAGCTTGGGAGGGACAGGCAACAATCAGCCCCAGCATTTT NA TRBV5-4 TRBD1 TRBJ1-5
CASSRGLAEKQYF TGCGCCAGCAGCCGAGGACTAGCGGAAAAGCAGTACTTC NA TRBV4-1 TRBD2 TRBJ2-7
CASTVGSGYEQYF TGTGCCAGCACCGTGGGATCCGGCTACGAGCAGTACTTC NA TRBV6-5 NA TRBJ2-7
CASPPRGRSNEKLFF TGTGCCAGTCCCCCACGGGGCAGAAGTAATGAAAAACTGTTTTTT NA TRBV6-7 NA TRBJ1-4
CASSASGSSYNEQFF TGTGCCAGTAGTGCTAGCGGGAGCTCCTACAATGAGCAGTTCTTC NA TRBV19 TRBD2 TRBJ2-1
CASNGGGMNTEAFF TGTGCCAGCAACGGGGGCGGGATGAACACTGAAGCTTTCTTT NA TRBV9 NA TRBJ1-1
CASSPREGGRNTEAFF TGTGCCAGCTCACCACGGGAAGGGGGAAGGAACACTGAAGCTTTCTTT NA TRBV18 NA TRBJ1-1
CASSGGLTLAKNIQYF TGTGCCAGCAGTGGGGGACTGACGCTAGCCAAAAACATTCAGTACTTC NA TRBV6-1 NA TRBJ2-4
CASSYSVGTSGKIDEQFF TGTGCCAGCAGTTACTCAGTCGGGACTAGCGGGAAAATCGATGAGCAGTTCTTC NA TRBV6-2/TRBV6-3 TRBD2 TRBJ2-1
CACSRESRYGYTF TGTGCCTGCAGCAGGGAGTCCCGCTATGGCTACACCTTC NA TRBV30 NA TRBJ1-2